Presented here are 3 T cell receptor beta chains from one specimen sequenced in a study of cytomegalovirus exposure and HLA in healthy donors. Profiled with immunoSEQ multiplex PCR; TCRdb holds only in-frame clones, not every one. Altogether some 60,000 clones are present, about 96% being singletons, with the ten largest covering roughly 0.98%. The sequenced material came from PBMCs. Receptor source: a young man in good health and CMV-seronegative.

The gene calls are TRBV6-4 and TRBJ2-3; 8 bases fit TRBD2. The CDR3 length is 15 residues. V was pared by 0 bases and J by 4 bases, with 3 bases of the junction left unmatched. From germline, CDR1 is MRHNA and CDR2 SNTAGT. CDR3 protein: CASSDSSGGSDTQYF. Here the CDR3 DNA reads TGTGCCAGCAGTGACTCGTCGGGAGGGTCAGATACGCAGTATTTT.

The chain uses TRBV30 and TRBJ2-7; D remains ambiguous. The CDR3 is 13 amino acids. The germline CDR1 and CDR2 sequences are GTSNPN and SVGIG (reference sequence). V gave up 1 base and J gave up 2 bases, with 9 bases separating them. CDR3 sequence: CAWSGYETYEQYF. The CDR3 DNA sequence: TGTGCCTGGAGTGGATACGAGACCTACGAGCAGTACTTC.

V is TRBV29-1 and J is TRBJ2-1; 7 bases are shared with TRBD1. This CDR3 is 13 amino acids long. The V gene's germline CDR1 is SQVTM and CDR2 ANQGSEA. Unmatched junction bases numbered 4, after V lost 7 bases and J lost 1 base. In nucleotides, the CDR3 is TGCAGCGCCGACAGGGAGTCCTACAATGAGCAGTTCTTC. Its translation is CSADRESYNEQFF.